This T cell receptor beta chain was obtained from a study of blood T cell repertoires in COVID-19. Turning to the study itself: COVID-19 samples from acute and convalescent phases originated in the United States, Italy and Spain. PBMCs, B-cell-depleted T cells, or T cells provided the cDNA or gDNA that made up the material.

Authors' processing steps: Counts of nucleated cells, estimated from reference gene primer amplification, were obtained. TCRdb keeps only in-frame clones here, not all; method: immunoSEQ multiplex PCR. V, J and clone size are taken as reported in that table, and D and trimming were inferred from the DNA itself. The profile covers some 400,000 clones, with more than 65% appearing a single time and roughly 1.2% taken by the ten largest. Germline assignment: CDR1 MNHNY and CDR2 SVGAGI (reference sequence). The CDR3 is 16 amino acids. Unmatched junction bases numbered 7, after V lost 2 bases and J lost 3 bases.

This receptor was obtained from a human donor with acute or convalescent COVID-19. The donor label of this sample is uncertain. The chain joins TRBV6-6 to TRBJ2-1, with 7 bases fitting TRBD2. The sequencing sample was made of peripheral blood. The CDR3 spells CASSYEAGTNYNEQFF. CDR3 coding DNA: TGTGCCAGCAGTTACGAAGCGGGGACGAACTACAATGAGCAGTTCTTC.